This T cell receptor beta chain was sequenced in a study of blood T cell repertoires in COVID-19. Study information: Acute-phase and convalescent COVID-19 samples originated in the United States, Italy and Spain.

Generated by immunoSEQ multiplex PCR, the TCRdb table keeps only in-frame clones and is missing some. This sample carries under 130,000 clones, about 80% of them seen once, and the ten largest clones take 9.5% to 15%. The specimen sequenced was peripheral blood. This sequence originates from a human donor in a cohort sampled during active COVID-19.

The CDR3 spells CASSSGGTDTQYF. DNA for the CDR3: TGTGCCAGCAGTTCCGGGGGCACAGATACGCAGTATTTT. The V and J genes are TRBV28 and TRBJ2-3, with D perhaps TRBD2 (5 bases). The germline gives CDR1 MDHEN, CDR2 SYDVKM. This CDR3 spans 13 amino acids. Trimming shortened V by 4 bases and J by 1 base, and 6 bases separated the two germline ends.